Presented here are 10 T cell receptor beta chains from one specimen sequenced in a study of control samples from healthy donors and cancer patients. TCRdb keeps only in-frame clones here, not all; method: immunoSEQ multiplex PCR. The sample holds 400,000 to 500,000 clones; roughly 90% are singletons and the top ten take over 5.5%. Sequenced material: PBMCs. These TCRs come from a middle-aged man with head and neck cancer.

Here the CDR3 DNA reads TGTGCCAGCAGCTTCATGACTAGCGGGAGCACAGATACGCAGTATTTT. As protein: CASSFMTSGSTDTQYF. The chain combines TRBV7-3 with TRBJ2-3; 10 bases match TRBD2. The CDR3 sequence is 16 residues long. Germline V gives CDR1 SGHTA, CDR2 FQGTGA. V lost 3 bases and J lost 0; bases outside the gene matches: 3.

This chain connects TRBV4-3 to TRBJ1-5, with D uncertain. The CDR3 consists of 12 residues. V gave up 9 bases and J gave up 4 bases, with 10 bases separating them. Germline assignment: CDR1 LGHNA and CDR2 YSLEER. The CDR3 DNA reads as TGCGCCAGTCGCGAGGTTAATCAGCCCCAGCATTTT. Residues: CASREVNQPQHF.

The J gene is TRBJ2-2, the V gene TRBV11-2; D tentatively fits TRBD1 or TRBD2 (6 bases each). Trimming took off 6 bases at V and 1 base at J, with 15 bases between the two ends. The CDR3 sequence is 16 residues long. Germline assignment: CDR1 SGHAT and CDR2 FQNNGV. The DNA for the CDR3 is TGTGCCAGCAGACAGGCCGGGGGCAGGAACACCGGGGAGCTGTTTTTT. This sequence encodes CASRQAGGRNTGELFF.

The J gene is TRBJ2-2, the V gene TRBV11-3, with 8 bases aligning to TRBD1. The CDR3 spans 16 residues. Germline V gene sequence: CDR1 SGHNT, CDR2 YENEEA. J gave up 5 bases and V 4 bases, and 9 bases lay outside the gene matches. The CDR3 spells CASSSSDRGETGELFF. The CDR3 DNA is TGTGCCAGCAGCTCTTCCGACAGGGGAGAGACCGGGGAGCTGTTTTTT.

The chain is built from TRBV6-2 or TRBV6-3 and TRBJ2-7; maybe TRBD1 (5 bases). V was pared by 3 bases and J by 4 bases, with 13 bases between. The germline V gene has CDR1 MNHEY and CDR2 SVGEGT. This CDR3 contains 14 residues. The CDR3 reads CASSYDQGPYEQYF. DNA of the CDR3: TGTGCCAGCAGTTATGATCAGGGTCCGTACGAGCAGTACTTC.

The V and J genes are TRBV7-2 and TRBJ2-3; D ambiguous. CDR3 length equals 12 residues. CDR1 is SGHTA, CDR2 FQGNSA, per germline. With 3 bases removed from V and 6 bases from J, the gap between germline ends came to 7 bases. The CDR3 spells CASSFPTDTQYF. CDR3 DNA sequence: TGTGCCAGCAGCTTCCCGACTGATACGCAGTATTTT.

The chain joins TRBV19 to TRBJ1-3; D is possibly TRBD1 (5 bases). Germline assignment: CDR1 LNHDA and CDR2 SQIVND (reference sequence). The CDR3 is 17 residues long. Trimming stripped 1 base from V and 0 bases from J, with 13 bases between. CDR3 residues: CASSIATGHLSGNTIYF. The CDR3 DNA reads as TGTGCCAGTAGTATAGCCACGGGGCATCTCTCTGGAAACACCATATATTTT.

The CDR3 DNA reads as TGCGCCAGCAGCTCAGGGACAGTTCAAGAGACCCAGTACTTC. This codes for CASSSGTVQETQYF. The V call is TRBV5-1, the J call TRBJ2-5, with 7 nucleotides matching TRBD1. The CDR3 contains 14 residues. CDR1 is SGHRS, CDR2 YFSETQ, per germline. V was clipped by 3 bases and J by 2 bases; unmatched bases: 4.

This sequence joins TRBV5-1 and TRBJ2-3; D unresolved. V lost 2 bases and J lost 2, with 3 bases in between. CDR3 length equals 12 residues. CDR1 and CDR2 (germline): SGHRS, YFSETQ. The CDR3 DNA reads TGCGCCAGCAGCTTACCCACAGATACGCAGTATTTT. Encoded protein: CASSLPTDTQYF.

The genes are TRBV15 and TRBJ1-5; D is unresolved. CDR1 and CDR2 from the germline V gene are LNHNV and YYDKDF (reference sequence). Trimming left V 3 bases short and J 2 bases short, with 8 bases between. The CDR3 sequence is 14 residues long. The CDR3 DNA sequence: TGTGCCACCAGCAGGCAAAGGGGCAATCAGCCCCAGCATTTT. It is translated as CATSRQRGNQPQHF.